This T cell receptor beta chain stems from a study of T cell changes during pregnancy in multiple sclerosis. The protocol was immunoSEQ multiplex PCR, while the TCRdb copy is restricted to in-frame clones and leaves out a portion. This sample has roughly 80,000 clones, with about 93% found just once. This CDR3 is built from 15 residues. The trim removed 1 base at V and 7 bases at J, leaving 6 bases unmatched. Germline V CDR1 and CDR2: LNHDA, SQIVND (reference sequence). This chain connects TRBV19 to TRBJ1-5; TRBD1 matches 8 bases. The sample in question was peripheral blood, obtained in the first trimester of pregnancy. The sequence was obtained from a female donor with multiple sclerosis, enrolled in a pregnancy study. DNA for the CDR3: TGTGCCAGTAGTATAGGACAGGGGAGGTACCAGCCCCAGCATTTT. Protein product: CASSIGQGRYQPQHF.